This TCR beta chain was observed in a study of shared clonotypes between healthy human individuals (dated by TCRdb to the early 2020s). Study-level background: A few men and a couple of women, aged 18 to 49 years, made up the cohort. For each donor, three plates each were used for CD4 naive and CD4 memory, two plates were used for CD8 naive, and one plate was used for CD8 memory. To estimate repertoire size and how much clonotype sharing occurs between individuals, the study deeply sequenced the blood TCR repertoires of five or six healthy adults. To increase sequencing depth and limit assay-specific biases, different laboratories used diverse techniques to prepare libraries and sequence TCR repertoires. Leukapheresis yielded between about 0.85 and 10 billion PBMCs per donor. Overall results and qualifications from the work: Estimated clonotype richness was generally larger for naive than for memory subsets. About 4.5% of naive CD4, approximately 3.7% of naive CD8, approximately 2% of memory CD4, and approximately 0.4% of memory CD8 clonotypes were shared across a few donors. Compared with non-shared clonotypes, the clonotypes found in all four sorted-subset donors had higher generation probabilities. Only blood was sampled, and tissue TCR repertoires likely differ from those in blood. Rarefaction of sorted-subset datasets indicated incomplete sequencing despite the large sequencing depth. Because the study included a small number of donors, the genetic and exposure-history diversity represented was limited. Pairwise subsampling indicated that sequencing depth was expected to affect the degree of clonotype sharing among donors.

The donors were healthy, HIV-negative adults with no recently reported acute infections or vaccinations. Every donor was a Caucasian adult living in Nashville, Tennessee, USA. CD4+ T cells were enriched by magnetic negative selection, after which naive cells were positively selected on CD45RA and the negative fraction was taken as the memory subset. Blood was collected by leukapheresis, and PBMCs were isolated by Ficoll-Histopaque density gradient centrifugation and then cryopreserved in liquid nitrogen vapor phase. Purity and quantity of every magnetically sorted T cell population were checked by analytical flow cytometry. Genomic DNA was isolated from each sorted fraction and quantified by UV absorbance on a Nanodrop 2000c. TCR CDR3 regions were amplified from genomic DNA by multiplex PCR using the deep immunoSEQ assay. For each cell subset, the extracted genomic DNA was distributed evenly across all wells of several immunoSEQ 96-well plates, and each plate served as one replicate. Each replicate PCR for sorted subsets received roughly 0.2 ug genomic DNA, equal to tens of thousands of T cell genomes. Purified libraries were quantified with a Qubit 3.0 fluorometer, sized on a Bioanalyzer 2100, and re-quantified with the KAPA Library Quantification kit. Each immunoSEQ 96-well plate was sequenced on its own single-read 150-cycle Illumina NextSeq 550 flow cell. The paper's processing steps were these. Because only junctional sequences without quality scores were contained in the immunoSEQ output, filtering matching that applied to full-length reads could not be performed. Sequences were annotated with PyIR, a Python wrapper for IgBLAST v1.9, using IMGT germline references to assign V/J genes and CDR3. Any read was removed if the V/J assignment was weak (E-value above 1e-6), the CDR3 was missing, or the read contained stop codons, out-of-frame junctions, or ambiguous translated residues. V3J clonotypes were defined as sequences sharing an identical inferred V gene, J gene, and CDR3 amino acid sequence. To compute the percentage overlap between repertoires, the number of shared unique clonotypes was divided by the size of the smaller repertoire. Repertoire richness was assessed with RTK rarefaction, the Chao1 estimator, and Recon v2.1 estimates of unobserved clonotypes. Generation probabilities for all TCRbeta clonotypes obtained by the gDNA method from several donors were computed using OLGA. The table comes from immuneACCESS by way of TCRdb, which keeps in-frame sequences with V and J called. Part of the clones is missing from these tables; in studies checked, under half for an unresolved V gene and the rest for unknown reasons. The D gene and trimming were derived from the DNA, and the V and J assignments and clone size from that table. Counted in this sample were approximately 1.5 million clones; 98% of them appeared once. Approximately 0.4% of the sample belongs to the ten largest clones.

Comments on this clone: There is no known antigen for this receptor. Nothing much larger sits one base from this clone, and base qualities are not available.

CDR1 and CDR2 (SGHVS, FQNEAQ) derive from the germline V gene. Its CDR3 holds 16 amino acids, cysteine through phenylalanine. The only DNA kept is the CDR3, 48 bases in frame from the first base. V loses 1 base, J loses 2 bases, and the germline ends lie 14 bases apart. The V and J segments used are TRBV7-8 and TRBJ2-5, and possibly TRBD2, on 5 matching bases. The sequencing input was naive CD4+ T cells sorted from blood. The cell subset or site label on this specimen signifies: CD45RA+ positively selected. The clonotype comes from a young man in good health. The bases read TGTGCCAGCAGCTTAGAAAGTAGGCGGGCACAAGAGACCCAGTACTTC. This is translated as CASSLESRRAQETQYF. Beyond the CDR3, the reference TRBV7-8 and TRBJ2-5 genes provide the residues; the full variable domain reads: GAGVSQSPRYKVAKRGQDVALRCDPISGHVSLFWYQQALGQGPEFLTYFQNEAQLDKSGLPSDRFFAERPEGSVSTLKIQRTQQEDSAVYLCASSLESRRAQETQYFGPGTRLLVL.